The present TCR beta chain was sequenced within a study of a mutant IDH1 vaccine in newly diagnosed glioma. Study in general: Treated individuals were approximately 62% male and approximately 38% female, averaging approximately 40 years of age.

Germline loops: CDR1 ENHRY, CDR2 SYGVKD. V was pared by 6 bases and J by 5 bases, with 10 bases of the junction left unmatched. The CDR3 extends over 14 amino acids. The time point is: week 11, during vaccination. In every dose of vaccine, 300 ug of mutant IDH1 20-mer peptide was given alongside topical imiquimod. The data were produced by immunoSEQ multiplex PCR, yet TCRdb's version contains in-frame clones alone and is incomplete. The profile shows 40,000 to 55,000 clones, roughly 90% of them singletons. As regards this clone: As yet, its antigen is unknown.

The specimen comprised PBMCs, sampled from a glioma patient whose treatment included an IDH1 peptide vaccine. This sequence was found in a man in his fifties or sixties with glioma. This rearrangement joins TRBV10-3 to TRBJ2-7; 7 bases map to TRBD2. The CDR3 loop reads CAISSTSFGDEQYF. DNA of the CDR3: TGTGCCATCAGCTCGACTAGCTTTGGGGACGAGCAGTACTTC.